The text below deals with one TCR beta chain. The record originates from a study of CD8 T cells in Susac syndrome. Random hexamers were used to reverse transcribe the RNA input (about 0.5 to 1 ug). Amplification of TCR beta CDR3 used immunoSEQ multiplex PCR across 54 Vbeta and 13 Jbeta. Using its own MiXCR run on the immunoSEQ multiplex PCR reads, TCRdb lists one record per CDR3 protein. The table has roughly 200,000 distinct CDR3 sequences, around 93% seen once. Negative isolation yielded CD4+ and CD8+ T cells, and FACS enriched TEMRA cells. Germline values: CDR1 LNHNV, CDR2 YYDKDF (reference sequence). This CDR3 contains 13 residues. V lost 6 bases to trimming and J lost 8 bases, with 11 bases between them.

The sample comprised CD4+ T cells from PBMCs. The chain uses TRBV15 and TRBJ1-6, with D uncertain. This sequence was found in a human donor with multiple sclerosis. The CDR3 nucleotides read TGTGCCACCAGGGAGGAGGGATATTCACCCCTCCACTTT. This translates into CATREEGYSPLHF.